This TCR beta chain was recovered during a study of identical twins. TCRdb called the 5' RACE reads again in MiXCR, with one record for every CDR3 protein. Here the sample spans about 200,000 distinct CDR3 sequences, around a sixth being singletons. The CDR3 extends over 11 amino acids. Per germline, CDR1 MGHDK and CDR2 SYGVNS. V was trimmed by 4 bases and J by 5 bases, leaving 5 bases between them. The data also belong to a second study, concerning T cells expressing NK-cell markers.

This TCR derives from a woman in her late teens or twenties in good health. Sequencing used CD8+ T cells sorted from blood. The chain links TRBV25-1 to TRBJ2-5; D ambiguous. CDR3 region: CASSGSETQYF. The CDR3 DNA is TGTGCCAGCAGTGGAAGCGAGACCCAGTACTTC.